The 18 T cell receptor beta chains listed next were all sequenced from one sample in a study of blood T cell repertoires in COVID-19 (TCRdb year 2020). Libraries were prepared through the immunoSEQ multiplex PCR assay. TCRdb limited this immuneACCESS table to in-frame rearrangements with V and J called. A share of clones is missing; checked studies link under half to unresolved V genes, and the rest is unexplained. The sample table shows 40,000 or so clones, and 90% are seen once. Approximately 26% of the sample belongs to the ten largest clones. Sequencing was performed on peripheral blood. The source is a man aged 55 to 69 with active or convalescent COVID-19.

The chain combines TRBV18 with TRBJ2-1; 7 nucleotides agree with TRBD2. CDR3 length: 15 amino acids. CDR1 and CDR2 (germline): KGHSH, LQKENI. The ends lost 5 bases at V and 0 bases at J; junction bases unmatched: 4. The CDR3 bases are TGTGCCAGCTCAGCGGGAGTCTTCTCCTACAATGAGCAGTTCTTC. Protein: CASSAGVFSYNEQFF. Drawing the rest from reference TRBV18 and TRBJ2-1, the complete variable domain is NAGVMQNPRHLVRRRGQEARLRCSPMKGHSHVYWYRQLPEEGLKFMVYLQKENIIDESGMPKERFSAEFPKEGPSILRIQQVVRGDSAAYFCASSAGVFSYNEQFFGPGTRLTVL.

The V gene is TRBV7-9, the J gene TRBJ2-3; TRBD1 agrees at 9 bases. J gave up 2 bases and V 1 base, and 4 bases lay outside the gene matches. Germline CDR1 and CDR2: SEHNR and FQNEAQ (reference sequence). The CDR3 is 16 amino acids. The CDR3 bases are TGTGCCAGCAGCTTAGTCACAGGGGGCTTCACAGATACGCAGTATTTT. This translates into CASSLVTGGFTDTQYF.

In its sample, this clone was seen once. The CDR3 coding sequence is TGTGCCAGCAGCTTGGCCCAATACAATGAGCAGTTCTTC. This gives the protein CASSLAQYNEQFF. The chain couples TRBV7-3 to TRBJ2-1, with D hard to call. This CDR3 region has 13 residues. The ends were cut back, 3 bases at V and 4 bases at J, with 7 bases in the middle. Germline CDR1 reads SGHTA; CDR2 reads FQGTGA.

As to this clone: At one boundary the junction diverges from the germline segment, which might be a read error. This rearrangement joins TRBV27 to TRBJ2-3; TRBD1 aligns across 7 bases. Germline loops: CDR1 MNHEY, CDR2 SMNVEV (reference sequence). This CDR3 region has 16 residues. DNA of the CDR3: TGTGCCACCAGTAGGGGGCTAGAGACTATCACAGATACGCAGTATTTT. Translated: CATSRGLETITDTQYF.

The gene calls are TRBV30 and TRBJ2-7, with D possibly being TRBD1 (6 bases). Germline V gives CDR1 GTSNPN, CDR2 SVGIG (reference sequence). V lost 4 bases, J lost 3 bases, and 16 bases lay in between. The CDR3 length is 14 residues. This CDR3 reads CAWIPGEIGYEQYF. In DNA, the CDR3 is TGTGCCTGGATCCCAGGGGAGATCGGCTACGAGCAGTACTTC.

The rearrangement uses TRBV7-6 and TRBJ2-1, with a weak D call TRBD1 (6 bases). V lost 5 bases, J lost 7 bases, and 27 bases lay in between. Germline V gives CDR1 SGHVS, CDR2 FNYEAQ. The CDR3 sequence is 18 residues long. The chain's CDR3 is CASSLRGRGNLGSNEQFF. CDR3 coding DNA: TGTGCCAGCAGCCTTAGGGGTAGGGGGAACCTGGGCTCTAATGAGCAGTTCTTC.

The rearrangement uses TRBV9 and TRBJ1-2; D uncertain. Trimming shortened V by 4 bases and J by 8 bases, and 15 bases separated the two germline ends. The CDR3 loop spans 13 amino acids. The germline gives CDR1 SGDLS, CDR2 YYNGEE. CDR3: CASSTEEGMGYTF. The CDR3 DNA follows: TGTGCCAGCAGCACCGAGGAGGGTATGGGCTACACCTTC.

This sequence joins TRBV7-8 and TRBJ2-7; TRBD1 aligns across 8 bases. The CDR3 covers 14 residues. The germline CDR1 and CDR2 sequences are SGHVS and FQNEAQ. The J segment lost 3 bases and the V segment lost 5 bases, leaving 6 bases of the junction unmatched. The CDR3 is CASSANTGGYEQYF. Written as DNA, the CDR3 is TGTGCCAGCAGCGCGAACACAGGGGGCTACGAGCAGTACTTC.

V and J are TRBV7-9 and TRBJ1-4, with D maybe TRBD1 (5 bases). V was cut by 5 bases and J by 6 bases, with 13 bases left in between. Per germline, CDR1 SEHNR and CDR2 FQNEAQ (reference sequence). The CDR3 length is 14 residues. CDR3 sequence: CASSEGTFYEKLFF. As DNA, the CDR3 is TGTGCCAGCAGCGAGGGGACTTTTTATGAAAAACTGTTTTTT. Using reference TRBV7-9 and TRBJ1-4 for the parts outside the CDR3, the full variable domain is DTGVSQNPRHKITKRGQNVTFRCDPISEHNRLYWYRQTLGQGPEFLTYFQNEAQLEKSRLLSDRFSAERPKGSFSTLEIQRTEQGDSAMYLCASSEGTFYEKLFFGSGTQLSVL.

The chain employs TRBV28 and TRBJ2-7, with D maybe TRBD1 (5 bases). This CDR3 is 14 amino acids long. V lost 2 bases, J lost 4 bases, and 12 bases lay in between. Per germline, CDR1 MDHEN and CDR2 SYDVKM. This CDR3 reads CASSLGVQDYEQYF. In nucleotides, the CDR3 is TGTGCCAGCAGTTTAGGGGTACAGGATTACGAGCAGTACTTC.

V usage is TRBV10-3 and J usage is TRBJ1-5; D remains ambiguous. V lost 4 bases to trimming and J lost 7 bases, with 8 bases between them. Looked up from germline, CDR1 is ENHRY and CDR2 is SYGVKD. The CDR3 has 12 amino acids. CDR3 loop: CAISGAGQPQHF. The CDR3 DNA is TGTGCCATCAGTGGGGCGGGACAGCCCCAGCATTTT.

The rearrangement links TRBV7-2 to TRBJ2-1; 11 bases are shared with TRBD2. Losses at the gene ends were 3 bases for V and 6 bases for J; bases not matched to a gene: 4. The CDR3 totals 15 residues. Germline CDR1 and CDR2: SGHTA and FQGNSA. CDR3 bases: TGTGCCAGCAGCTTGACTGGGACTAGCGGCAATGAGCAGTTCTTC. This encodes CASSLTGTSGNEQFF.

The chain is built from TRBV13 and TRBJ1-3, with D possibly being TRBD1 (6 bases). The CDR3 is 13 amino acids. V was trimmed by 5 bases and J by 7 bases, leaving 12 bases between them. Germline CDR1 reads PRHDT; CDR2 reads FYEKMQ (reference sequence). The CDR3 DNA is TGTGCCAGCAGCCCGAGGACAGTCAACACCATATATTTT. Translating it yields CASSPRTVNTIYF.

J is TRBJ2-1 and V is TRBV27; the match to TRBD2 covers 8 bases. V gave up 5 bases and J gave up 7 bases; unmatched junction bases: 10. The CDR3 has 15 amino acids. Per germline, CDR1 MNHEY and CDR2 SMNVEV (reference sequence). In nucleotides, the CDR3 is TGTGCCAGCAGTGAGCCCGGCGGGAGGAGGAATGAGCAGTTCTTC. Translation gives CASSEPGGRRNEQFF.

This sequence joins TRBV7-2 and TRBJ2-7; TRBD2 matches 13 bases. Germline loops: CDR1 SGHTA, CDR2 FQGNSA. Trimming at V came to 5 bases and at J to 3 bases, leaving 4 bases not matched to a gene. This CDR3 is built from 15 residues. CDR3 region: CASSRTSGSRYEQYF. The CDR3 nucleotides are TGTGCCAGCAGCCGGACTAGCGGGAGCCGCTACGAGCAGTACTTC. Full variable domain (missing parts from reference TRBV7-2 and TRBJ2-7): GAGVSQSPSNKVTEKGKDVELRCDPISGHTALYWYRQSLGQGLEFLIYFQGNSAPDKSGLPSDRFSAERTGGSVSTLTIQRTQQEDSAVYLCASSRTSGSRYEQYFGPGTRLTVT.

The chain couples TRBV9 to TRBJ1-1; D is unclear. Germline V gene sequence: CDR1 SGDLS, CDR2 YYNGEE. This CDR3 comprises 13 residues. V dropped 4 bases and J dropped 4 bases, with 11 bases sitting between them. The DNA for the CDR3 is TGTGCCAGCAGCCCTTCCCCGGTCACTGAAGCTTTCTTT. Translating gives CASSPSPVTEAFF.

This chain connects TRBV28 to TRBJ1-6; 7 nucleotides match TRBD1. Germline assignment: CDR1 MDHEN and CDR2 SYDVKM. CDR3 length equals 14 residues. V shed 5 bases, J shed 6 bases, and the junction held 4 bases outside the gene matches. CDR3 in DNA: TGTGCCAGCAGTCCCTGGGACAGTAATTCACCCCTCCACTTT. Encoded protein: CASSPWDSNSPLHF.

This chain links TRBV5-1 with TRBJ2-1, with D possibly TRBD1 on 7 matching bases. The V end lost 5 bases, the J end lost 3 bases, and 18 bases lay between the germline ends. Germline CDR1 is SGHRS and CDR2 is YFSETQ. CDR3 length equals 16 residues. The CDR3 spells CASSFQGGGDYNEQFF. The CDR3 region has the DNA TGCGCCAGCAGTTTCCAAGGGGGCGGGGACTACAATGAGCAGTTCTTC. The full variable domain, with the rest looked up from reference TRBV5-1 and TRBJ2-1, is KAGVTQTPRYLIKTRGQQVTLSCSPISGHRSVSWYQQTPGQGLQFLFEYFSETQRNKGNFPGRFSGRQFSNSRSEMNVSTLELGDSALYLCASSFQGGGDYNEQFFGPGTRLTVL.